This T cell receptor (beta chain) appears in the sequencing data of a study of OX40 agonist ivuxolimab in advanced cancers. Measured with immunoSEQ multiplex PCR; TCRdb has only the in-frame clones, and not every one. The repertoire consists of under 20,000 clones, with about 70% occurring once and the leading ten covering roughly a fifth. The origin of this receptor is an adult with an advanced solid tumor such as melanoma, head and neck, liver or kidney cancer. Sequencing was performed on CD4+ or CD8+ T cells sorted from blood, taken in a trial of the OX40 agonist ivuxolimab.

The CDR3 here is CASRKLNTEAFF. In DNA, the CDR3 is TGTGCCAGCAGAAAGTTGAACACTGAAGCTTTCTTT. This sequence joins TRBV27 and TRBJ1-1; unclear D gene. This CDR3 has 12 amino acids. V was shortened by 6 bases and J by 0 bases, with 5 bases between the two germline ends. Germline lookup yields CDR1 MNHEY and CDR2 SMNVEV (reference sequence).